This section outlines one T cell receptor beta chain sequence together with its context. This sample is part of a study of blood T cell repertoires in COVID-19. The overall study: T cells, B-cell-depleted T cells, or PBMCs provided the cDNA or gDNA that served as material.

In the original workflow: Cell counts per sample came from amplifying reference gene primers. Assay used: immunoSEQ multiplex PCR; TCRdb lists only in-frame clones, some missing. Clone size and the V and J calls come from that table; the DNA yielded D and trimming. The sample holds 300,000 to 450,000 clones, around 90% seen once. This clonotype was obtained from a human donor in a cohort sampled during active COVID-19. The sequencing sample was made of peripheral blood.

CDR3 sequence (DNA): TGTGCCAGCAGTAGGGACAGGGATGGCTACACCTTC. Translation: CASSRDRDGYTF. This rearrangement joins TRBV12-3 or TRBV12-4 to TRBJ1-2; 9 nucleotides match TRBD1. J was trimmed by 6 bases and V by 5 bases; bases with no gene match: 1. The CDR3 runs 12 residues.